The source of this T cell receptor (beta chain) is a study of T cells in Graves' hyperthyroidism and ophthalmopathy. Study at large: The authors collected peripheral blood at initial diagnosis, before any treatment. Study-wide results and caveats: A model of 13 V-J pairs discriminated ophthalmopathy from stable hyperthyroidism.

Amplification of TCR beta CDR3 regions was performed using RNA transcripts as template. The TCR CDR3 was amplified in a first-round RT-PCR using the HTBI primer set. TCRdb re-analysed the multiplex PCR reads in MiXCR, keeping a single row per CDR3 protein. Of around 100,000 distinct CDR3 sequences listed, roughly 44% are singletons. Newly diagnosed hyperthyroidism patients aged 18 to 65 years had disease lasting under 2 months. Uncontrolled infection, other autoimmune disease, pregnancy or lactation led to exclusion. The CDR3 spans 15 residues. Germline CDR1 is LNHDA and CDR2 is SQIVND (reference sequence). V lost 8 bases to trimming and J lost 6 bases; unmatched junction nucleotides: 15. Worth noting for this clonotype: Its target is unknown.

Specimen: blood. This receptor was taken from a man aged 35-49 years with Graves' hyperthyroidism. This chain uses TRBV19 with TRBJ1-2; 7 nucleotides line up with TRBD1. CDR3 region: CASGTAPSGAHGYTF. The CDR3 region has the DNA TGTGCCAGTGGGACAGCGCCCTCTGGGGCCCATGGCTACACCTTC.